The 28 T cell receptor beta chains below come from one sample, sequenced in a study of T cell responses to AZD1222 COVID-19 vaccine. The assay was immunoSEQ multiplex PCR, and TCRdb's table has in-frame clones only and misses some. Among about 140,000 clones, about 91% were seen once, and the ten largest hold around 3.5%. This sample comprised peripheral blood, obtained 28 days after the second AZD1222 dose. The source of these receptors is an adult who received the AZD1222 COVID-19 vaccine.

The chain joins TRBV19 to TRBJ2-1; 9 bases match TRBD2. The CDR3 has 14 amino acids. The trim removed 5 bases at V and 8 bases at J, leaving 7 bases unmatched. The germline V gene has CDR1 LNHDA and CDR2 SQIVND (reference sequence). Here the CDR3 DNA reads TGTGCCAGTAGTTTAAGCGGGAGGTTCGATGAGCAGTTCTTC. The encoded protein is CASSLSGRFDEQFF.

The count of this clone is one. The chain links TRBV21-1 to TRBJ2-2. TRBV21-1 is classified as a pseudogene. This CDR3 has 16 residues. CDR3: CASSNPRQDGTGELFF. CDR3 nucleotides: TGTGCCAGCAGCAACCCCCGGCAGGACGGCACCGGGGAGCTGTTTTTT.

The rearrangement joins TRBV7-2 to TRBJ2-2; the D is unclear. The V and J ends lost 1 base and 7 bases respectively, with 7 bases between them. CDR3 length: 13 amino acids. Germline V gene sequence: CDR1 SGHTA, CDR2 FQGNSA. The CDR3 loop is CASSLDSSGELFF. CDR3 sequence (DNA): TGTGCCAGCAGCTTAGATAGTAGCGGGGAGCTGTTTTTT.

V and J are TRBV5-1 and TRBJ1-5, with a tentative D call TRBD1 (6 bases). The CDR3 runs 14 residues. From germline, CDR1 is SGHRS and CDR2 YFSETQ. Between the trimmed V and J ends, which lost 4 bases and 5 bases, there was a span of 13 bases. The CDR3 DNA follows: TGCGCCAGCAGCGCCGGGACACCAGATCAGCCCCAGCATTTT. Encoded protein: CASSAGTPDQPQHF.

The chain uses TRBV19 and TRBJ2-3, with 11 bases aligning to TRBD2. Germline V lookup: CDR1 LNHDA, CDR2 SQIVND (reference sequence). V shed 6 bases, J shed 4 bases, and the junction held 3 bases outside the gene matches. The CDR3 extends over 14 amino acids. In DNA form, the CDR3 reads TGTGCCAGTAGAACTAGCGGGAGCGCAGATACGCAGTATTTT. It yields the protein CASRTSGSADTQYF.

The gene calls are TRBV3-1 (or the pseudogene TRBV3-2) and TRBJ1-4; 8 bases agree with TRBD1. V lost 3 bases, J lost 2 bases, and 8 bases stayed unmatched. CDR1 LGHDT and CDR2 YNNKEL come from the germline V gene (reference sequence). This CDR3 region has 17 residues. The CDR3 DNA reads TGTGCCAGCAGCCAGGGCAGGGGGCTCTCGACTAATGAAAAACTGTTTTTT. This translates into CASSQGRGLSTNEKLFF.

The chain uses TRBV28 and TRBJ2-7; 7 bases match TRBD1. Germline V gene sequence: CDR1 MDHEN, CDR2 SYDVKM. The CDR3 has 15 residues. V was clipped by 4 bases and J by 4 bases; unmatched bases: 10. This chain's CDR3 is CASSSLQGPLYEQYF. CDR3 bases: TGTGCCAGCAGTTCTTTACAGGGGCCCCTATACGAGCAGTACTTC.

The chain is built from TRBV15 and TRBJ1-6; the D is unclear. Germline CDR1 is LNHNV and CDR2 is YYDKDF (reference sequence). Trimming stripped 1 base from V and 4 bases from J, with 20 bases between. This CDR3 comprises 19 residues. The CDR3 loop is CATSRVQIQDRAYNSPLHF. The DNA of the CDR3 is TGTGCCACCAGCAGAGTTCAGATCCAAGACCGAGCGTATAATTCACCCCTCCACTTT.

The rearrangement links TRBV28 to TRBJ2-2; D tentatively fits TRBD1 or TRBD2 (5 bases each). The V gene lost 3 bases and the J gene lost 0 bases, with 5 bases spanning the gap. The CDR3 spans 14 residues. CDR1 MDHEN and CDR2 SYDVKM come from the germline V gene. The CDR3 reads CASSLGPNTGELFF. In DNA form, the CDR3 reads TGTGCCAGCAGTTTGGGACCGAACACCGGGGAGCTGTTTTTT.

The V and J genes are TRBV7-8 and TRBJ1-5, with a weak D call TRBD1 (6 bases). This CDR3 spans 16 amino acids. V was pared by 5 bases and J by 1 base, with 15 bases between. Germline CDR1 is SGHVS and CDR2 is FQNEAQ. The chain's CDR3 is CASSPGGRVSNQPQHF. The CDR3, as DNA: TGTGCCAGCAGCCCCGGGGGCAGGGTCAGCAATCAGCCCCAGCATTTT. Using reference TRBV7-8 and TRBJ1-5 for the parts outside the CDR3, the full variable domain is GAGVSQSPRYKVAKRGQDVALRCDPISGHVSLFWYQQALGQGPEFLTYFQNEAQLDKSGLPSDRFFAERPEGSVSTLKIQRTQQEDSAVYLCASSPGGRVSNQPQHFGDGTRLSIL.

Concerning this clone itself: Other DNA sequences of this sample code for an identical CDR3. The rearrangement links TRBV28 to TRBJ2-1; unclear D gene. Germline V gene data show CDR1 as MDHEN and CDR2 as SYDVKM. With 2 bases removed from V and 6 bases from J, the gap between germline ends came to 2 bases. The CDR3 contains 11 residues. DNA for the CDR3: TGTGCCAGCAGTTTACGCAATGAGCAGTTCTTC. Translated, it gives CASSLRNEQFF.

The gene calls are TRBV5-1 and TRBJ1-2; TRBD1 matches at 7 bases. J lost 4 bases, V lost 4 bases, and 7 bases had no gene match. Germline-derived CDR1 and CDR2 are SGHRS and YFSETQ. The CDR3 loop spans 14 amino acids. CDR3 in amino acids: CASSLSGTVYGYTF. The CDR3 nucleotides are TGCGCCAGCAGCCTCTCCGGGACAGTCTATGGCTACACCTTC.

This chain joins TRBV7-2 and TRBJ2-3; the D is unclear. Germline values: CDR1 SGHTA, CDR2 FQGNSA. The CDR3 extends over 15 amino acids. The ends were cut back, 2 bases at V and 1 base at J, with 10 bases in the middle. The CDR3: CASSLRRSGTDTQYF. CDR3 nucleotide sequence: TGTGCCAGCAGCTTAAGACGGTCCGGCACAGATACGCAGTATTTT.

The CDR3 loop is CASSLGYYGYTF. The CDR3 DNA sequence: TGTGCCAGCAGCTTGGGTTACTATGGCTACACCTTC. The chain recombines TRBV7-2 with TRBJ1-2; D is unresolved. The germline V gene encodes CDR1 SGHTA and CDR2 FQGNSA. V shed 3 bases and J shed 3 bases, with 5 bases lying between them. The CDR3 consists of 12 residues.

This chain joins TRBV12-3 or TRBV12-4 and TRBJ2-4, with 7 bases aligning to TRBD1. V was clipped by 1 base and J by 9 bases; unmatched bases: 0. This CDR3 has 12 amino acids. This CDR3 reads CASSLGQGIQYF. In nucleotides, the CDR3 is TGTGCCAGCAGTTTAGGACAGGGCATTCAGTACTTC.

The chain carries TRBV6-5 and TRBJ1-1; 7 bases fit TRBD1. Unmatched junction bases numbered 5, after V lost 3 bases and J lost 4 bases. The germline V gene has CDR1 MNHEY and CDR2 SVGAGI. The CDR3 has 14 residues. CDR3 region: CASSYLTGPTEAFF. CDR3 bases: TGTGCCAGCAGTTATCTGACAGGGCCCACTGAAGCTTTCTTT.

The chain combines TRBV20-1 with TRBJ1-5; D might be TRBD1 (6 bases). Germline V gene lookup returns CDR1 DFQATT and CDR2 SNEGSKA (reference sequence). Deletions cut 3 bases from V and 4 bases from J, with 7 bases between. The CDR3 has 12 amino acids. The CDR3 reads CSASTGNQPQHF. The CDR3 nucleotides read TGCAGTGCTAGTACAGGGAATCAGCCCCAGCATTTT.

This chain joins TRBV9 and TRBJ1-5, with D perhaps TRBD1 (5 bases). Between the trimmed V and J ends, which lost 0 bases and 5 bases, there was a span of 12 bases. CDR3 size: 15 residues. Germline values: CDR1 SGDLS, CDR2 YYNGEE. The CDR3 loop reads CASSVEGQPDQPQHF. For the CDR3, the DNA is TGTGCCAGCAGCGTAGAGGGGCAACCGGATCAGCCCCAGCATTTT.

This chain joins TRBV18 and TRBJ1-1; D is uncertain. CDR3 length: 14 amino acids. Per the germline V gene, CDR1 is KGHSH and CDR2 is LQKENI. Trimming removed 3 bases from V and 1 base from J, with 9 bases in between. Here the CDR3 reads CASSPLASNTEAFF. CDR3 coding DNA: TGTGCCAGCTCACCCCTAGCTTCGAACACTGAAGCTTTCTTT.

The chain links TRBV2 to TRBJ2-1; TRBD2 aligns across 9 bases. Germline assignment: CDR1 SNHLY and CDR2 FYNNEI. The CDR3 consists of 15 residues. Trimming took 4 bases from V and 4 from J; bases not matched to a gene: 5. The CDR3, as DNA: TGTGCCAGCAGTGGGGAGCGGGAGGCTTACAATGAGCAGTTCTTC. It translates to CASSGEREAYNEQFF.

This rearrangement joins TRBV28 to TRBJ1-2; D unclear. The CDR3 extends over 11 amino acids. CDR1 MDHEN and CDR2 SYDVKM come from the germline V gene. V shed 8 bases and J shed 1 base, with 5 bases lying between them. Here the CDR3 reads CASGGNYGYTF. CDR3 coding DNA: TGTGCCAGCGGAGGTAACTATGGCTACACCTTC.

This sequence joins TRBV28 and TRBJ1-1, with D possibly being TRBD1 (6 bases). V lost 3 bases and J lost 11, with 19 bases in between. The germline V gene has CDR1 MDHEN and CDR2 SYDVKM. The CDR3 has 14 residues. CDR3 DNA sequence: TGTGCCAGCAGTTTGAGTAGCACACAGGGTGGGGCTTTCTTT. This codes for CASSLSSTQGGAFF.

The CDR3 DNA is TGTGCCAGTAGCAGGGGGTCATGGGAGACCCAGTACTTC. This translates into CASSRGSWETQYF. This chain links TRBV19 with TRBJ2-5, with TRBD1 identical over 7 bases. V shed 6 bases and J 5 bases; nucleotides not matched to a gene: 6. This CDR3 has 13 amino acids. Germline V gene lookup returns CDR1 LNHDA and CDR2 SQIVND (reference sequence).

V usage is TRBV30 and J usage is TRBJ1-1; perhaps TRBD1 as D (6 bases). The V end lost 2 bases, the J end lost 3 bases, and 10 bases lay between the germline ends. This CDR3 spans 13 amino acids. CDR1 GTSNPN and CDR2 SVGIG come from the germline V gene (reference sequence). The CDR3 sequence is CAWSRGGDTEAFF. The CDR3 nucleotides are TGTGCCTGGAGTAGGGGGGGGGACACTGAAGCTTTCTTT.

V gene TRBV5-5 combines with J gene TRBJ2-1; 8 nucleotides line up with TRBD1. This CDR3 is built from 17 residues. Germline CDR1 SGHKS, CDR2 YYEKEE (reference sequence). Trimming removed 0 bases from V and 8 bases from J; junction bases left unmatched: 13. In DNA, the CDR3 is TGTGCCAGCAGCTTGGTTGGGGCAGGGGGCGCGTCGGATGAGCAGTTCTTC. Protein: CASSLVGAGGASDEQFF.

This clone appeared once. The chain combines TRBV28 with TRBJ1-6; tentative D call: TRBD1 (6 bases). With 8 bases removed from V and 8 bases from J, the gap between germline ends came to 10 bases. The V gene's germline CDR1 is MDHEN and CDR2 SYDVKM. The CDR3 spans 12 residues. The CDR3 DNA follows: TGTGCCAGCGAAGAGGGGGATTCACCCCTCCACTTT. Its translation is CASEEGDSPLHF.

The chain links TRBV19 to TRBJ1-1; no reliable D call. Germline V lookup: CDR1 LNHDA, CDR2 SQIVND (reference sequence). The CDR3 is made up of 14 amino acids. Trimming pared 7 bases from V and 1 base from J, leaving 13 bases between. The CDR3: CASTTLGSNTEAFF. CDR3 in DNA: TGTGCCAGTACCACGTTAGGATCGAACACTGAAGCTTTCTTT.

Here the CDR3 DNA reads TGTGCCAGCAGCTCACCGACGGTGGGGGAGACCCAGTACTTC. Translated, it gives CASSSPTVGETQYF. This chain links TRBV5-6 with TRBJ2-5; D unclear. CDR3 length equals 14 residues. Germline V lookup: CDR1 SGHDT, CDR2 YYEEEE. V dropped 3 bases and J dropped 5 bases, with 14 bases sitting between them.